What follows are 27 T cell receptor beta chains derived from one specimen sequenced in a study of shared clonotypes between healthy human individuals. The method was immunoSEQ multiplex PCR; TCRdb's version includes in-frame clones alone and lacks a portion of them. The sample consists of under 600,000 clones, roughly 97% of them appearing once. Sequenced material: naive CD4+ T cells sorted from blood. Noted subset: CD45RA+ positively selected. Receptors were obtained from a woman younger than 45 in good health.

This rearrangement joins TRBV10-1 to TRBJ2-1; 11 bases map to TRBD2. After removal of 0 bases from V and 10 bases from J, the junction contained 8 bases not matched to a gene. The CDR3 has 16 amino acids. The germline CDR1 and CDR2 sequences are WNHNN and SYGVQD (reference sequence). The CDR3: CASSESTSGVWVEQFF. The CDR3 DNA is TGCGCCAGCAGTGAGTCGACTAGCGGGGTCTGGGTCGAGCAGTTCTTC.

The CDR3 is CASSSPGRALTDTQYF. For the CDR3, the DNA is TGTGCCAGCAGTTCCCCGGGGCGGGCGCTCACAGATACGCAGTATTTT. The chain has TRBV28 and TRBJ2-3; D is perhaps TRBD1 or TRBD2 (5 bases each). Germline CDR1 reads MDHEN; CDR2 reads SYDVKM. The CDR3 extends over 16 amino acids. V was trimmed by 4 bases and J by 2 bases, leaving 16 bases between them. The full variable domain, rest sourced from reference TRBV28 and TRBJ2-3, is DVKVTQSSRYLVKRTGEKVFLECVQDMDHENMFWYRQDPGLGLRLIYFSYDVKMKEKGDIPEGYSVSREKKERFSLILESASTNQTSMYLCASSSPGRALTDTQYFGPGTRLTVL.

The rearrangement joins TRBV9 to TRBJ1-4; D gene ambiguous. This CDR3 comprises 16 residues. V lost 4 bases, J lost 3 bases, and 16 bases lay in between. Germline CDR1 reads SGDLS; CDR2 reads YYNGEE. CDR3: CASSPTPSGANEKLFF. The DNA for the CDR3 is TGTGCCAGCAGCCCCACCCCGTCTGGGGCTAATGAAAAACTGTTTTTT.

CDR3 nucleotide sequence: TGTGCCAGCAGTTTATCCTACAGGGGATTGCATGGCTACACCTTC. It yields the protein CASSLSYRGLHGYTF. The V call is TRBV28, the J call TRBJ1-2; 7 positions match TRBD1. The CDR3 is 15 residues long. V shed 1 base and J 6 bases; nucleotides not matched to a gene: 8. Germline V gene lookup returns CDR1 MDHEN and CDR2 SYDVKM.

The chain combines TRBV10-1 with TRBJ2-7; 7 nucleotides agree with TRBD2. J was trimmed by 2 bases and V by 3 bases; bases with no gene match: 4. CDR1 and CDR2 (germline): WNHNN, SYGVQD (reference sequence). The CDR3 consists of 14 residues. This CDR3 is CASSDRTSPYEQYF. DNA of the CDR3: TGCGCCAGCAGTGACCGGACTAGTCCCTACGAGCAGTACTTC.

The chain uses TRBV19 and TRBJ2-1; 7 positions match TRBD2. V gave up 4 bases and J gave up 7 bases; unmatched junction bases: 7. Germline values: CDR1 LNHDA, CDR2 SQIVND (reference sequence). The CDR3 loop spans 14 amino acids. For the CDR3, the DNA is TGTGCCAGTAGTACGGCGACTAGCCCAAATGAGCAGTTCTTC. Amino acid sequence: CASSTATSPNEQFF.

The rearrangement joins TRBV10-1 to TRBJ2-7; 10 bases fit TRBD2. Germline loops: CDR1 WNHNN, CDR2 SYGVQD (reference sequence). The ends lost 4 bases at V and 4 bases at J; junction bases unmatched: 7. The CDR3 length is 15 residues. The CDR3 bases are TGCGCCAGCAGTGGATCCGGGACTAGCGCTTACGAGCAGTACTTC. It codes for CASSGSGTSAYEQYF.

This clone was counted a single time. The genes are TRBV7-8 and TRBJ2-1; 7 bases are a match to TRBD2. The CDR3 runs 17 residues. V shed 5 bases, J shed 0 bases, and the junction held 10 bases outside the gene matches. Germline-derived CDR1 and CDR2 are SGHVS and FQNEAQ. CDR3 sequence: CASSLPLLASSYNEQFF. CDR3 in DNA: TGTGCCAGCAGCCTGCCTCTACTAGCGTCCTCCTACAATGAGCAGTTCTTC.

This chain links TRBV6-6 with TRBJ2-7, with 11 bases that match TRBD2. J gave up 2 bases and V 0 bases, and 0 bases lay outside the gene matches. This CDR3 region has 15 residues. CDR1 is MNHNY and CDR2 is SVGAGI in the germline V gene (reference sequence). DNA of the CDR3: TGTGCCAGCAGTTACTCACTAGCGGGAGCCTACGAGCAGTACTTC. Its protein product is CASSYSLAGAYEQYF.

This rearrangement joins TRBV9 to TRBJ2-3; D may correspond to TRBD1 or TRBD2 (6 bases each). Trimming removed 0 bases from V and 5 bases from J, with 13 bases in between. The CDR3 contains 15 residues. CDR1 is SGDLS, CDR2 YYNGEE, per germline. The CDR3 DNA is TGTGCCAGCAGCGTAGAGGGGGGAGTAAAAGATACGCAGTATTTT. Protein product: CASSVEGGVKDTQYF.

V gene TRBV19 combines with J gene TRBJ2-6, with D possibly matching TRBD1 (5 bases). V gave up 6 bases and J gave up 4 bases, with 7 bases separating them. This CDR3 contains 13 residues. Germline values: CDR1 LNHDA, CDR2 SQIVND (reference sequence). The CDR3 reads CASRGRGANVLTF. CDR3 bases: TGTGCCAGTAGGGGGCGAGGGGCCAACGTCCTGACTTTC. The complete variable domain, with remaining parts taken from reference TRBV19 and TRBJ2-6, reads DGGITQSPKYLFRKEGQNVTLSCEQNLNHDAMYWYRQDPGQGLRLIYYSQIVNDFQKGDIAEGYSVSREKKESFPLTVTSAQKNPTAFYLCASRGRGANVLTFGAGSRLTVL.

The V call is TRBV5-5, the J call TRBJ2-2; D call uncertain. With 7 bases removed from V and 0 bases from J, the gap between germline ends came to 10 bases. Germline CDR1 reads SGHKS; CDR2 reads YYEKEE (reference sequence). The CDR3 has 14 residues. The CDR3 bases are TGTGCCAGCGCGACTCACGCGAACACCGGGGAGCTGTTTTTT. Protein product: CASATHANTGELFF.

The CDR3, as DNA: TGTGCCAGCAGCGGGCGGGAGAGCTGGTACGAGCAGTACTTC. This sequence encodes CASSGRESWYEQYF. The rearrangement uses TRBV21-1 and TRBJ2-5; TRBD2, the table's D call, lacks a check against the DNA. The last part of the DNA fits TRBJ2-7 better; the J call may be wrong. TRBV21-1 is a pseudogene locus. CDR3 length: 14 residues.

The rearrangement uses TRBV29-1 and TRBJ2-3; 7 bases match TRBD2. Germline V lookup: CDR1 SQVTM, CDR2 ANQGSEA. V lost 2 bases and J lost 2; bases outside the gene matches: 4. The CDR3 extends over 14 amino acids. CDR3 in DNA: TGCAGCGTTGAAATGGGACTACACACAGATACGCAGTATTTT. This codes for CSVEMGLHTDTQYF.

This clone was observed a single time. This chain uses TRBV5-5 with TRBJ1-5; D remains ambiguous. The germline V gene encodes CDR1 SGHKS and CDR2 YYEKEE (reference sequence). V lost 2 bases to trimming and J lost 8 bases, with 14 bases between them. CDR3 length: 14 residues. The CDR3 nucleotides are TGTGCCAGCAGCTTCAGGTCCCCAGGAGAGCCCCAGCATTTT. Encoded protein: CASSFRSPGEPQHF.

CDR3 region: CASRLDRGSQPQHF. CDR3 nucleotides: TGTGCCAGCAGACTAGACAGGGGTTCTCAGCCCCAGCATTTT. The chain couples TRBV2 to TRBJ1-5, with 8 bases fitting TRBD1. This CDR3 spans 14 amino acids. CDR1 is SNHLY and CDR2 is FYNNEI in the germline V gene. V was pared by 6 bases and J by 6 bases, with 7 bases of the junction left unmatched. Full variable domain (outside the CDR3, taken from reference TRBV2 and TRBJ1-5): EPEVTQTPSHQVTQMGQEVILRCVPISNHLYFYWYRQILGQKVEFLVSFYNNEISEKSEIFDDQFSVERPDGSNFTLKIRSTKLEDSAMYFCASRLDRGSQPQHFGDGTRLSIL.

The V call is TRBV28, the J call TRBJ1-2, with 10 bases that match TRBD1. This CDR3 comprises 13 residues. J gave up 8 bases and V 5 bases, and 5 bases lay outside the gene matches. Germline-derived CDR1 and CDR2 are MDHEN and SYDVKM. CDR3 sequence reads: CASSPGTGEGYTF. As DNA, the CDR3 is TGTGCCAGCAGTCCCGGGACAGGGGAAGGCTACACCTTC.

The CDR3 bases are TGTGCCAGCAGCTTAGCTGTGGGCGCGGACACTGAAGCTTTCTTT. It is translated as CASSLAVGADTEAFF. The chain uses TRBV7-8 and TRBJ1-1; D is uncertain. Trimming left V 0 bases short and J 3 bases short, with 11 bases between. Germline CDR1 is SGHVS and CDR2 is FQNEAQ. This CDR3 comprises 15 residues.

The rearrangement links TRBV5-4 to TRBJ1-4; 7 positions match TRBD1. The CDR3 is 14 residues long. Germline V lookup: CDR1 SGHNT, CDR2 YYREEE (reference sequence). Unmatched junction bases numbered 8, after V lost 4 bases and J lost 8 bases. In nucleotides, the CDR3 is TGTGCCAGCAGCCGCGGGCAGGGGGAAGAAAAACTGTTTTTT. Translated, it gives CASSRGQGEEKLFF.

The chain carries TRBV4-1 and TRBJ2-2; maybe TRBD2 (6 bases). In germline, CDR1 is MGHRA, CDR2 YSYEKL. V was shortened by 4 bases and J by 1 base, with 16 bases between the two germline ends. This CDR3 spans 17 amino acids. As DNA, the CDR3 is TGCGCCAGCAGCCCAGTAACCAGGCGGGAGAACACCGGGGAGCTGTTTTTT. Encoded protein: CASSPVTRRENTGELFF.

The chain employs TRBV7-8 and TRBJ2-7, with 7 bases identical to TRBD2. CDR1 and CDR2 (germline): SGHVS, FQNEAQ. V shed 5 bases, J shed 5 bases, and the junction held 3 bases outside the gene matches. The CDR3 loop spans 12 amino acids. The CDR3 region has the DNA TGTGCCAGCAGCCCCGGACTAGACGAGCAGTACTTC. It specifies CASSPGLDEQYF.

The CDR3 loop is CASSRGLAGGFGTDTQYF. For the CDR3, the DNA is TGTGCCAGCAGCCGGGGACTAGCGGGAGGGTTCGGCACAGATACGCAGTATTTT. This chain connects TRBV28 to TRBJ2-3; 16 bases map to TRBD2. The CDR3 runs 18 residues. Germline CDR1 MDHEN, CDR2 SYDVKM. V lost 6 bases to trimming and J lost 1 base; unmatched junction nucleotides: 7.

This chain uses TRBV2 with TRBJ1-3; TRBD1 might be the D (5 bases). Trimming shortened V by 9 bases and J by 4 bases, and 16 bases separated the two germline ends. Germline CDR1 SNHLY, CDR2 FYNNEI. The CDR3 runs 14 residues. As DNA, the CDR3 is TGTGCCAGTGAATTTACAGGAGGAGGAAACACCATATATTTT. As protein: CASEFTGGGNTIYF.

This clone was seen just once. The chain is built from TRBV21-1 and TRBJ1-5. TRBV21-1 has pseudogene status. This CDR3 is 16 amino acids long. The CDR3 bases are TGTGCCAGCAGCCCTAGGGGCGGGGACATTCATCAGCCCCAGCATTTT. Its translation is CASSPRGGDIHQPQHF.

The rearrangement links TRBV7-4 to TRBJ2-1; D unresolved. CDR3 length: 11 residues. Germline assignment: CDR1 SGHVT and CDR2 SQSDAQ. Trimming cost V 1 base and J 15 bases, with 10 bases left between them. CDR3 loop: CASSLELVGFF. CDR3 bases: TGTGCCAGCAGCTTAGAACTTGTTGGGTTCTTC.

The V and J genes are TRBV5-6 and TRBJ2-7; 9 positions match TRBD1. The germline CDR1 and CDR2 sequences are SGHDT and YYEEEE. J gave up 3 bases and V 2 bases, and 3 bases lay outside the gene matches. This CDR3 is built from 14 residues. The CDR3 sequence is CASSLQGAFYEQYF. The CDR3, as DNA: TGTGCCAGCAGCTTACAGGGGGCGTTCTACGAGCAGTACTTC.

This chain links TRBV5-5 with TRBJ1-5, with TRBD1 matching 10 bases. V shed 4 bases and J 3 bases; nucleotides not matched to a gene: 10. This CDR3 is built from 17 residues. CDR1 SGHKS and CDR2 YYEKEE come from the germline V gene (reference sequence). The CDR3 region has the DNA TGTGCCAGCAGCCACGGACAGGGGGGATTTTACAATCAGCCCCAGCATTTT. It specifies CASSHGQGGFYNQPQHF.